This T cell receptor (beta chain) was documented in a study of cytomegalovirus exposure and HLA in healthy donors. The wider study: HLA-typed donors were the source of about 85 million unique TCRs, which an early data release held. The study's findings and limits: An apparent linkage of common viral pathogens to several of the most significant clusters emerged in a later analysis. The study labeled 164 TCR beta chains cytomegalovirus-associated.

V dropped 4 bases and J dropped 8 bases, with 26 bases sitting between them. Germline V gene lookup returns CDR1 LGHNA and CDR2 YSLEER. This CDR3 has 18 amino acids. Both 60 Vbeta primers and 13 Jbeta primers went into the PCR. Sequencing used immunoSEQ multiplex PCR; TCRdb keeps in-frame clones, though not all of them. In the table there are more than 95,000 clones, about 80% of which are singletons. On this clone itself: What it binds is not known.

The chain joins TRBV4-3 to TRBJ1-4; D is possibly TRBD1 (5 bases). Sequencing input: PBMCs. The receptor's source is a woman between 50 and 59 years old in good health and CMV-seropositive. The CDR3 loop is CASSLNWRTQGLGEKLFF. CDR3 DNA sequence: TGCGCCAGCAGCCTAAACTGGCGAACTCAGGGATTAGGGGAAAAACTGTTTTTT.